This T cell receptor beta chain was captured in a study of blood T cell repertoires in COVID-19. Study-wide background: Samples of COVID-19 (acute and convalescent) were obtained from the United States, Italy and Spain. In each case, the material was cDNA or gDNA derived from T cells, B-cell-depleted T cells, or PBMCs.

This clone was counted only a few times. The repertoire was sequenced with immunoSEQ multiplex PCR; TCRdb's copy has only in-frame clones and lacks some. In the table there are about 270,000 clones, roughly 83% of which are singletons. In Seattle, patients joined the study during active infection and were tracked longitudinally. V lost 5 bases and J 4 bases, leaving 11 bases between the germline ends. Germline values: CDR1 SEHNR, CDR2 FQNEAQ (reference sequence). This CDR3 has 13 residues. This clonotype was obtained from an elderly woman with COVID-19, enrolled during active disease. Material: peripheral blood. The gene calls are TRBV7-9 and TRBJ1-1; no reliable D call. The CDR3 reads CASSPVRITEAFF. In DNA form, the CDR3 reads TGTGCCAGCAGCCCCGTGCGGATCACTGAAGCTTTCTTT.